This T cell receptor (beta chain) was captured in a study of T-cell reconstitution after alpha-beta-depleted transplantation in children. Study-level results: Alpha-beta T cells about two months after transplant reportedly derived from several hundred expanded graft clones. The high TCRbeta diversity at day 60 in some patients came from surviving recipient T cells and thymic progenitors. After one year, T-cell counts and TCRbeta diversity mostly came from new T cells.

The CDR3 has 14 residues. The germline V and J ends were trimmed by 5 bases and 6 bases, with 18 bases remaining between them. In germline, CDR1 is SQVTM, CDR2 ANQGSEA. In this sample, this clonotype turned up a few times. The antigen is unknown. This sample's TCRbeta library carried unique molecular identifier barcodes. TCRdb processed the PCR reads anew with MiXCR; each CDR3 protein has one entry. The table records hundreds of thousands of distinct CDR3 sequences, around 16% of them present only once. This clonotype was sampled from a boy under two years old who had a stem cell transplant for Wiskott-Aldrich syndrome, so the T cells may come from the graft donor. This rearrangement joins TRBV29-1 to TRBJ2-3; TRBD2 might be the D (6 bases). Material: PBMCs, mostly from graft donor cells, obtained 360 days after TCRalphabeta/CD19-depleted stem cell transplant. CDR3 amino acids: CSVKAWREGDTQYF. CDR3 in DNA: TGCAGCGTTAAGGCTTGGAGGGAAGGGGATACGCAGTATTTT.